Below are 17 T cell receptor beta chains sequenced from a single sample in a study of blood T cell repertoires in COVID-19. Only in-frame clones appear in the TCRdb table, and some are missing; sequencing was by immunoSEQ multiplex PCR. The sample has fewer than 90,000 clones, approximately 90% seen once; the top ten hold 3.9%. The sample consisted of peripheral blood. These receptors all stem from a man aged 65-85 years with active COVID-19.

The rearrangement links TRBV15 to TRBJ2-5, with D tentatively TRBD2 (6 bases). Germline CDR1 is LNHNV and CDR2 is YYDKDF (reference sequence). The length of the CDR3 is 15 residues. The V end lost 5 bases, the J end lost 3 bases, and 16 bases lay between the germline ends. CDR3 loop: CATSRLGVSKETQYF. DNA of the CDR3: TGTGCCACCAGCCGACTAGGGGTTTCCAAAGAGACCCAGTACTTC.

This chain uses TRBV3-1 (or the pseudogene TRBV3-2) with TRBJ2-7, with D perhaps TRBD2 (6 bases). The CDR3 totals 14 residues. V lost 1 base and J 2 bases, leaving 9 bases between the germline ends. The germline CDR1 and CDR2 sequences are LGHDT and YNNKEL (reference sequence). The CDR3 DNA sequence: TGTGCCAGCAGCCAAGCGGGCGGGGCCTACGAGCAGTACTTC. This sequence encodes CASSQAGGAYEQYF.

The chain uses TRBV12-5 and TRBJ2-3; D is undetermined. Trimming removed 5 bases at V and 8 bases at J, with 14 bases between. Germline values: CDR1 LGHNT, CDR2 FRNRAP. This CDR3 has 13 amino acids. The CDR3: CASGPSPVGTQYF. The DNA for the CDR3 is TGTGCTAGTGGTCCATCCCCGGTTGGTACGCAGTATTTT.

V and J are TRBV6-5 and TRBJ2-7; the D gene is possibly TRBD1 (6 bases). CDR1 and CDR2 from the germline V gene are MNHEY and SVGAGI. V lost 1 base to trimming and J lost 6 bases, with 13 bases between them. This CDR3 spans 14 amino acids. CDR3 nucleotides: TGTGCCAGCAGTTACTTGGCAGGGGCTGGCGAGCAGTACTTC. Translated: CASSYLAGAGEQYF.

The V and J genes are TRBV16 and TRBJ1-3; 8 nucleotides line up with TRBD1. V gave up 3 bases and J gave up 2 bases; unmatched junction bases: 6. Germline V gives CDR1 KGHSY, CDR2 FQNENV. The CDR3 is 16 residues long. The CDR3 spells CASSHGTGGAGNTIYF. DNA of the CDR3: TGTGCCAGCAGCCACGGGACAGGTGGTGCTGGAAACACCATATATTTT.

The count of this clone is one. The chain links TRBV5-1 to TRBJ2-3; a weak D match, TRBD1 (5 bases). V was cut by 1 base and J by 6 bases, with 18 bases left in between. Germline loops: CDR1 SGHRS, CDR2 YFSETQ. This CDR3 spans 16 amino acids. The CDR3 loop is CASSLPPGRVLDTQYF. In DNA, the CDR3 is TGCGCCAGCAGCTTGCCCCCGGGCAGGGTGTTGGATACGCAGTATTTT. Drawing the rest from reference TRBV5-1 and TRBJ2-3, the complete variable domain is KAGVTQTPRYLIKTRGQQVTLSCSPISGHRSVSWYQQTPGQGLQFLFEYFSETQRNKGNFPGRFSGRQFSNSRSEMNVSTLELGDSALYLCASSLPPGRVLDTQYFGPGTRLTVL.

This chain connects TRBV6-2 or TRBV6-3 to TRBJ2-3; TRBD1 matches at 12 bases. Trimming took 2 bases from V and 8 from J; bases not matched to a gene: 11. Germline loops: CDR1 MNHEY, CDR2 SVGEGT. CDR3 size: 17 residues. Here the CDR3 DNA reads TGTGCCAGCAGTTACGTGGGACAGGGGGCGCAAGGCGGTACGCAGTATTTT. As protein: CASSYVGQGAQGGTQYF.

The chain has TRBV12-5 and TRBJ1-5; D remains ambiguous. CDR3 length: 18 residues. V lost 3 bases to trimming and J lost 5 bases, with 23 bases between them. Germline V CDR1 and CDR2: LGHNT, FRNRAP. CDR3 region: CASGFPPAGPDGDQPQHF. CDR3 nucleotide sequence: TGTGCTAGTGGTTTCCCCCCGGCAGGCCCTGACGGGGATCAGCCCCAGCATTTT.

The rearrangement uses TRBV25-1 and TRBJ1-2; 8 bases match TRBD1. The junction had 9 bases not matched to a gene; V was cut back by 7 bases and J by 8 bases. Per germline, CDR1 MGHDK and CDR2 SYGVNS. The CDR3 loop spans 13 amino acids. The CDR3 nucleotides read TGTGCCAGCAAAAAGCCGGGACAGGAGGGCTACACCTTC. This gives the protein CASKKPGQEGYTF.

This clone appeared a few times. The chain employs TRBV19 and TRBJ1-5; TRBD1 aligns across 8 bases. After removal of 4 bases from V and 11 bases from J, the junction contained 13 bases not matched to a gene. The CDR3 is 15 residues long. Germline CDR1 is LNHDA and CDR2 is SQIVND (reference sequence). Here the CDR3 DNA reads TGTGCCAGTAGTACGCAAGGACAGGGCGGAGGAGCCCAGCATTTT. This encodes CASSTQGQGGGAQHF. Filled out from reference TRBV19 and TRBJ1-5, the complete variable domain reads DGGITQSPKYLFRKEGQNVTLSCEQNLNHDAMYWYRQDPGQGLRLIYYSQIVNDFQKGDIAEGYSVSREKKESFPLTVTSAQKNPTAFYLCASSTQGQGGGAQHFGDGTRLSIL.

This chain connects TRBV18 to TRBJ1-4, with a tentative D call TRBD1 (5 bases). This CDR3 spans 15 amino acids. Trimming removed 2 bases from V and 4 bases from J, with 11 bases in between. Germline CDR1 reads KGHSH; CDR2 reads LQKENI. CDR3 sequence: CASSPVGGLNEKLFF. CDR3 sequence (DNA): TGTGCCAGCTCACCAGTGGGGGGTCTTAATGAAAAACTGTTTTTT.

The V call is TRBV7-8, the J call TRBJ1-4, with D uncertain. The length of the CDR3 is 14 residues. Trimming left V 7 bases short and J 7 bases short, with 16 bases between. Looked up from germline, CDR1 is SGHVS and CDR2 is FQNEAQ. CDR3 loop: CASIPGVRGEKLFF. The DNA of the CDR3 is TGTGCCAGCATCCCTGGGGTGCGGGGTGAAAAACTGTTTTTT.

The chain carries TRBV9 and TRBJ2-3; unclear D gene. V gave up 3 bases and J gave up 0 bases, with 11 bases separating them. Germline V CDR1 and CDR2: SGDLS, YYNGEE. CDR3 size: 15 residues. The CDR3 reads CASSAVGHSTDTQYF. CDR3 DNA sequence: TGTGCCAGCAGCGCTGTGGGCCACAGCACAGATACGCAGTATTTT.

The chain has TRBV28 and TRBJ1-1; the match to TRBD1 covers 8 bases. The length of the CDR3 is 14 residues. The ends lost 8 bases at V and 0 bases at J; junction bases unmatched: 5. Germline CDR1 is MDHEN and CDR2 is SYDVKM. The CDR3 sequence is CASLPGGVNTEAFF. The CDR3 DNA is TGTGCCAGCCTCCCAGGGGGCGTGAACACTGAAGCTTTCTTT.

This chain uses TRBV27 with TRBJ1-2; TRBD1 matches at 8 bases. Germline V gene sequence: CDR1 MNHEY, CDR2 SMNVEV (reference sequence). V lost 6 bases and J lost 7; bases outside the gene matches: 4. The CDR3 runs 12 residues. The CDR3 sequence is CASRGGTGGYTF. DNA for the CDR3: TGTGCCAGCAGGGGCGGGACAGGTGGCTACACCTTC.

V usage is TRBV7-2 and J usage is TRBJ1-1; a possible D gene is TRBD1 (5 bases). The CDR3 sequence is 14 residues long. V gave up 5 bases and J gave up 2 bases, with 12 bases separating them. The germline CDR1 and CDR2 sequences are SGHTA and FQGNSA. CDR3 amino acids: CASSPRGGNTEAFF. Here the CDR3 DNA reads TGTGCCAGCAGCCCACGGGGGGGAAACACTGAAGCTTTCTTT.

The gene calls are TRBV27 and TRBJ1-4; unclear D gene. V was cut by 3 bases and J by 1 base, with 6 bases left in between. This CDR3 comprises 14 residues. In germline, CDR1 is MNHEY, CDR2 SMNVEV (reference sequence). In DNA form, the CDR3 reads TGTGCCAGCAGTTTTAGAGTAACTAATGAAAAACTGTTTTTT. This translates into CASSFRVTNEKLFF.